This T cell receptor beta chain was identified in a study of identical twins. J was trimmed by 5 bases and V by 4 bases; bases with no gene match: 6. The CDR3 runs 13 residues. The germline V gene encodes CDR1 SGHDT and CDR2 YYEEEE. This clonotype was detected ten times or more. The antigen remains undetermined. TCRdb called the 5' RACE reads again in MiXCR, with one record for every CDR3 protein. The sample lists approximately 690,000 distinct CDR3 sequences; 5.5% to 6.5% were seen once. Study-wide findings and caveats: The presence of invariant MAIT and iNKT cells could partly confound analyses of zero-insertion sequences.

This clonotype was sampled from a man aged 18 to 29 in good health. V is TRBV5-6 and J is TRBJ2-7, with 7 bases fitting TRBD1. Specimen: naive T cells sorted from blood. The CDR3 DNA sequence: TGTGCCAGCAGCGTTGACAGGGTAAACGAGCAGTACTTC. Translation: CASSVDRVNEQYF.